The T cell receptor (beta chain) described here comes from a study of shared clonotypes between healthy human individuals (dated by TCRdb to 2018 to 2020). For context, the study as a whole: A few men and a couple of women, aged 18 to 49 years, made up the cohort. For each donor, CD4 naive and CD4 memory were each given three plates, CD8 naive was given two plates, and CD8 memory was given one plate. To estimate repertoire size and how much clonotype sharing occurs between individuals, the study deeply sequenced the blood TCR repertoires of about five healthy adults. To increase sequencing depth and limit assay-specific biases, TCR repertoire library preparation and sequencing were carried out by different laboratories using diverse techniques. Leukapheresis yielded between about 0.85 and 9.5 billion PBMCs per donor.

Using the deep immunoSEQ assay, TCR CDR3 regions were amplified from genomic DNA by multiplex PCR. Extracted genomic DNA from each cell subset was distributed evenly across all wells of several immunoSEQ 96-well plates, and each plate was treated as a replicate. For sorted subsets, each replicate PCR was loaded with about 0.2 ug genomic DNA, equivalent to about 33,000 T cell genomes. Purified libraries were measured with a Qubit 3.0 fluorometer, size-checked on a Bioanalyzer 2100, and measured again with the KAPA Library Quantification kit. Each immunoSEQ 96-well plate was sequenced on its own single-read 150-cycle Illumina NextSeq 550 flow cell. Per the original workflow: Because the immunoSEQ output included only junctional sequences and no quality scores, the filtering could not be the same as the filtering used for full-length reads. To assign V/J genes and CDR3, sequences were annotated against IMGT germline references using PyIR, a Python wrapper for IgBLAST v1.9. Reads were removed for weak V/J assignments (E-value above 1e-6), missing CDR3, stop codons, out-of-frame junctions, or ambiguous translated residues. A V3J clonotype was defined by an identical inferred V gene, J gene, and CDR3 amino acid sequence. To compute the percentage overlap between repertoires, the number of shared unique clonotypes was divided by the size of the smaller repertoire. RTK rarefaction, the Chao1 estimator, and Recon v2.1 estimates of unobserved clonotypes were used to assess repertoire richness. Generation probabilities for all TCRbeta clonotypes obtained by the gDNA method from several donors were computed using OLGA. Sourced from immuneACCESS, this table was stored by TCRdb with only in-frame sequences that have V and J called. A share of the clones is absent; for the studies checked, an unresolved V gene accounts for under half, and the remainder has no known explanation. That table is the source of V, J and clone size, and D and trimming were worked out from the DNA. The sample table holds around 1 million clones, of which 76% were seen once. The ten biggest clones cover approximately 1.5% of the sample.

In its sample, this clone was seen a few times. There is no known antigen for this receptor. No qualities accompany the bases; no much larger clone lies one base away. Study-wide findings and limitations: Sharing across a few donors was observed for approximately 5% of naive CD4, 3% to 4% of naive CD8, over 2% of memory CD4, and less than 0.45% of memory CD8 clonotypes. Even with the large sequencing depth, rarefaction of the sorted-subset datasets indicated that sequencing was incomplete. Because the study included only a small number of donors, the genetic and exposure-history diversity represented was limited. Based on pairwise subsampling, the degree of clonotype sharing among donors was expected to be affected by sequencing depth. Only blood was sampled, and tissue TCR repertoires likely differ from those in blood. Estimated clonotype richness was generally larger for naive than for memory subsets. Higher generation probabilities were observed for clonotypes shared by all four sorted-subset donors than for non-shared clonotypes.

The donors were healthy, HIV-negative adults who had no recently reported acute infections or vaccinations. Every donor was a Caucasian adult residing in Nashville, Tennessee, USA. Magnetic negative selection was used to enrich CD4+ T cells, after which naive cells were positively selected on CD45RA and the negative fraction became the memory subset. After blood collection by leukapheresis, PBMCs were isolated using Ficoll-Histopaque density gradient centrifugation and then cryopreserved in the vapor phase of liquid nitrogen. Analytical flow cytometry was used to check the purity and quantity of every magnetically sorted T cell population. From each sorted fraction, genomic DNA was isolated and quantified by UV absorbance on a Nanodrop 2000c. At the junction V is shortened by 8 bases and J by 4 bases, with 18 bases in between. CDR1 and CDR2, looked up from the germline V gene, are MNHEY and SVGAGI. Counted from cysteine to phenylalanine, this CDR3 has 15 amino acids. CDR3 DNA only is kept here, 45 bases in frame from base 1.

The specimen sequenced was memory CD4+ T cells sorted from blood. The cell subset or site tag for this specimen amounts to: CD45RA-negative fraction. This chain is built from TRBV6-5 and TRBJ1-5, with no confident D gene call. This clonotype originated in a young man in good health. The sequenced DNA: TGTGCCAGCTCGGCGGAGAGGGCGGGGAATCAGCCCCAGCATTTT. This translates into CASSAERAGNQPQHF.